This T cell receptor (beta chain) comes out of a study of Ad26.COV2.S vaccination and SARS-CoV-2 variants (dated by TCRdb to about 2021). Regarding the study in general: Donors in the vaccine arm were drawn from COV1001, a phase I-IIa trial of Ad26.COV2.S in healthy adults that was multicentre, randomized, double-blind and placebo-controlled. Blinding of investigators to trial group allocation was maintained during experiments and outcome assessment. Dosing of Ad26.COV2.S was intramuscular, at either 5x10^10 or 1x10^11 viral particles, delivered as one shot or as two shots spaced 56 days apart. A total of about 30 samples were included in the TCR-sequenced set, comprising about 20 Ad26.COV2.S vaccine recipients, 5 placebo recipients and 8 SARS-CoV-2 convalescent individuals. The specificity and breadth of SARS-CoV-2-reactive T cell receptors after Ad26.COV2.S vaccination were assessed by TCRbeta repertoire sequencing. Trial participants were randomized into five groups of five: low-dose or high-dose Ad26.COV2.S given once or twice, or placebo on both occasions. What the work shows at the level of the full study, not this receptor alone: Spike-specific TCR breadth was higher in Ad26.COV2.S recipients than in placebo recipients (P = 0.0014). Vaccine and placebo recipients had comparable non-spike TCR breadth, which fits with the vaccine containing only spike. According to the authors, total T cell responses may have been underestimated by the TCR breadth and depth analyses. Comparing responses between vaccine doses or regimens was not something the study was powered to do. After vaccination, substantial breadth of spike-specific CD8+ and CD4+ T cell responses was reported.

The immunoSEQ Assay was the method used to sequence TCRbeta CDR3 regions. After extraction, genomic DNA underwent amplification by bias-controlled multiplex PCR, followed by high-throughput sequencing. Processing in the source paper ran as follows. To quantify the absolute abundance of every unique TCRbeta CDR3 region, sequences were collapsed and filtered. Usable DNA was measured by amplifying reference genes present in all nucleated cells, and TCRbeta template counts were normalized to that usable DNA to estimate T cell fraction. Repertoire TCRs were annotated as SARS-CoV-2-specific by exact matching of V gene, CDR3 amino acid sequence and J gene to a known reactive TCR set. The reference SARS-CoV-2 TCR set came from MIRA and was filtered for enrichment in COVID-19-positive ImmuneCODE repertoires, removing public or cross-reactive TCRs. Using the MIRA antigens, annotated TCRs were further analysed by specific ORF or by position within an ORF. Breadth was defined as the number of annotated unique rearrangements divided by the total number of unique productive rearrangements, and depth was defined as the summed frequency of the annotated unique rearrangements. Group comparisons of TCR breadth used two-sided Wilcoxon rank-sum tests. The clones in this table, taken by TCRdb from immuneACCESS, are in-frame only. Not every clone is retained; where verified, under half of the shortfall comes from an unresolved V gene, and the cause of the rest is unknown. That table gives V, J and clone size, and the DNA gave D and trimming. The sample profile shows fewer than 400,000 clones; about 86% of them were found once. The top ten clonotypes cover approximately 2% of the sample.

The treatment or condition label on this specimen signifies: about 20 received Ad26.COV2.S at low or high dose, single or two shots; about five received placebo; per-sample allocation not given. Repertoires of vaccine and placebo recipients were sequenced from samples taken on day 63 after the first injection. Cohort 1b enrolled around 24 adults aged 18-55 years at a single site in Boston, USA, between 29 July and 7 August 2020. Ad26.COV2.S consisted of a replication-incompetent adenovirus type 26 vector by which a prefusion-stabilized SARS-CoV-2 spike protein from the original Wuhan strain was expressed. This clone has just a few counts. Its antigen is currently not known. No per-base quality is available; no much larger clone lies one base away. V is reduced by 1 base and J by 3 bases, leaving a spacing of 17 bases between them. There are 16 amino acids in the CDR3, from cysteine to phenylalanine inclusive. The retained sequence is limited to the CDR3, 48 bases, with the frame set at the first base. CDR1 SGHRS and CDR2 YFSETQ were looked up in the germline V gene.

The starting material was peripheral blood, obtained in a trial of Ad26.COV2.S vaccine versus placebo. The sequence is built from TRBV5-1 and TRBJ2-7, with the D segment identity uncertain. The clonotype comes from a person between 18 and 60 years old who received the Ad26.COV2.S COVID-19 vaccine or a placebo. The CDR3 corresponds to CASSLNRGSTLYEQYF. The nucleotides read TGCGCCAGCAGCTTGAACCGTGGCTCGACACTCTACGAGCAGTACTTC.